This TCR beta chain was obtained from a study of cytomegalovirus exposure and HLA in healthy donors. Study observations and caveats: A classifier reportedly called cytomegalovirus status with high sensitivity and specificity.

Points on this clone: What it binds is unknown.

Generated by immunoSEQ multiplex PCR, the TCRdb table keeps only in-frame clones and is missing some. The table records 140,000 to 150,000 clones, about 94% of them present only once. V lost 3 bases to trimming and J lost 9 bases; unmatched junction nucleotides: 6. CDR1 and CDR2 from the germline V gene are SGHDT and YYEEEE. There are 14 residues in the CDR3. V is TRBV5-6 and J is TRBJ2-1; 10 bases line up with TRBD2. The source is a man younger than 35 in good health and CMV-seropositive. The sample was PBMCs. CDR3 sequence (DNA): TGTGCCAGCAGCTCGACTAGCGGGTATTCTGAGCAGTTCTTC. Protein sequence: CASSSTSGYSEQFF. Combining the CDR3 with reference TRBV5-6 and TRBJ2-1 gives the whole variable domain DAGVTQSPTHLIKTRGQQVTLRCSPKSGHDTVSWYQQALGQGPQFIFQYYEEEERQRGNFPDRFSGHQFPNYSSELNVNALLLGDSALYLCASSSTSGYSEQFFGPGTRLTVL.